Below are 12 T cell receptor beta chains sequenced from a single sample in a study of radiation and T cells in renal cell carcinoma. The treatment here: treatment-naive control, cytoreductive nephrectomy. The protocol was immunoSEQ multiplex PCR, while the TCRdb copy is restricted to in-frame clones and leaves out a portion. The data contain 13,000 or so clones, 55% to 70% of them seen just once; the ten biggest clones take up roughly 13%. Specimen: tumor tissue, collected from a patient whose treatment was nephrectomy without radiotherapy. The receptors here all came from a man over 45 with renal cell carcinoma.

The chain combines TRBV5-6 with TRBJ2-6; no reliable D call. Germline V gene sequence: CDR1 SGHDT, CDR2 YYEEEE. Trimming took off 5 bases at V and 1 base at J, with 7 bases between the two ends. The CDR3 extends over 14 amino acids. The CDR3 loop reads CASSWASGANVLTF. In nucleotides, the CDR3 is TGTGCCAGCAGTTGGGCTTCTGGGGCCAACGTCCTGACTTTC.

The rearrangement uses TRBV6-5 and TRBJ1-1; TRBD1 might be the D (6 bases). V lost 3 bases and J lost 6, with 20 bases in between. Germline-derived CDR1 and CDR2 are MNHEY and SVGAGI. CDR3 length: 16 residues. In nucleotides, the CDR3 is TGTGCCAGCAGTTATCAAGGGGGGATGTCGGGCTCTGAAGCTTTCTTT. As protein: CASSYQGGMSGSEAFF.

This clone was seen a handful of times. The gene calls are TRBV6-6 and TRBJ1-5; D not resolved. The ends were cut back, 8 bases at V and 5 bases at J, with 16 bases in the middle. The CDR3 consists of 14 residues. The germline CDR1 and CDR2 sequences are MNHNY and SVGAGI (reference sequence). As DNA, the CDR3 is TGTGCCAGCCGCTCCGCAGGTGGGGATCAGCCCCAGCATTTT. Its protein product is CASRSAGGDQPQHF.

This clone has only one observation. The J gene is TRBJ2-1, the V gene TRBV7-6; 8 bases match TRBD2. Germline loops: CDR1 SGHVS, CDR2 FNYEAQ. The CDR3 totals 14 residues. The trim removed 2 bases at V and 10 bases at J, leaving 7 bases unmatched. For the CDR3, the DNA is TGTGCCAGCAGCTTAATGACTAGCGAGAGAGAGCAGTTCTTC. It specifies CASSLMTSEREQFF.

This clone occurred a few times. In nucleotides, the CDR3 is TGTGCCAGCAGTGATACCGTGGGGGGTGAAAAACTGTTTTTT. Its translation is CASSDTVGGEKLFF. The chain joins TRBV25-1 to TRBJ1-4, with a weak D call TRBD1 (5 bases). The V end was cut by 3 bases, the J end by 7 bases, with 12 bases between. CDR1 is MGHDK and CDR2 is SYGVNS in the germline V gene. The CDR3 runs to 14 residues.

This chain uses TRBV21-1 with TRBJ1-1. TRBV21-1 is annotated as a pseudogene. The CDR3 is made up of 12 amino acids. The CDR3 nucleotides read TGTGCCAGCAGCAAAGTTGGTTCTGAAGCTTTCTTT. It yields the protein CASSKVGSEAFF.

This sequence joins TRBV6-1 and TRBJ1-1; D not resolved. Germline loops: CDR1 MNHNS, CDR2 SASEGT. The CDR3 has 14 residues. V was clipped by 11 bases and J by 1 base, with 17 bases between them. CDR3 nucleotide sequence: TGTGCCGGAAAGGTAGGACCGAAGAACACTGAAGCTTTCTTT. Translation gives CAGKVGPKNTEAFF.

This clone came up a few times. This chain connects TRBV19 to TRBJ1-5, with TRBD1 matching over 7 bases. The CDR3 extends over 13 amino acids. CDR1 and CDR2 from the germline V gene are LNHDA and SQIVND (reference sequence). V lost 10 bases to trimming and J lost 8 bases; unmatched junction nucleotides: 11. The CDR3 sequence is CAISRDRYKPQHF. The CDR3 DNA reads as TGTGCCATTTCCCGGGACAGATACAAGCCCCAGCATTTT.

The chain couples TRBV6-1 to TRBJ2-3; a weak D match, TRBD2 (6 bases). The V gene's germline CDR1 is MNHNS and CDR2 SASEGT. The CDR3 loop spans 12 amino acids. Trimming left V 10 bases short and J 2 bases short, with 10 bases between. CDR3: CATQGLTDTQYF. The CDR3 DNA reads TGTGCCACGCAGGGACTCACAGATACGCAGTATTTT.

The genes are TRBV6-1 and TRBJ1-3; D remains ambiguous. Germline CDR1 is MNHNS and CDR2 is SASEGT. This CDR3 spans 14 amino acids. The V end was cut by 4 bases, the J end by 0 bases, with 7 bases between. The CDR3 region has the DNA TGTGCCAGCAGTGGGAGGGTCTCTGGAAACACCATATATTTT. Its translation is CASSGRVSGNTIYF.

This clone appeared a few times. The V and J genes are TRBV19 and TRBJ1-5; D is ambiguous. CDR1 LNHDA and CDR2 SQIVND come from the germline V gene (reference sequence). The ends were cut back, 3 bases at V and 2 bases at J, with 14 bases in the middle. The CDR3 consists of 16 residues. CDR3 nucleotide sequence: TGTGCCAGTAGTATGCTACGGAAGGGTGGCAATCAGCCCCAGCATTTT. Its translation: CASSMLRKGGNQPQHF.

The chain couples TRBV9 to TRBJ1-3; D perhaps matches TRBD1 (5 bases). Germline values: CDR1 SGDLS, CDR2 YYNGEE. V lost 7 bases to trimming and J lost 0 bases, with 11 bases between them. The CDR3 runs to 14 residues. The CDR3 DNA is TGTGCCAGCGGGCAGGGCACCTCTGGAAACACCATATATTTT. The encoded protein is CASGQGTSGNTIYF.